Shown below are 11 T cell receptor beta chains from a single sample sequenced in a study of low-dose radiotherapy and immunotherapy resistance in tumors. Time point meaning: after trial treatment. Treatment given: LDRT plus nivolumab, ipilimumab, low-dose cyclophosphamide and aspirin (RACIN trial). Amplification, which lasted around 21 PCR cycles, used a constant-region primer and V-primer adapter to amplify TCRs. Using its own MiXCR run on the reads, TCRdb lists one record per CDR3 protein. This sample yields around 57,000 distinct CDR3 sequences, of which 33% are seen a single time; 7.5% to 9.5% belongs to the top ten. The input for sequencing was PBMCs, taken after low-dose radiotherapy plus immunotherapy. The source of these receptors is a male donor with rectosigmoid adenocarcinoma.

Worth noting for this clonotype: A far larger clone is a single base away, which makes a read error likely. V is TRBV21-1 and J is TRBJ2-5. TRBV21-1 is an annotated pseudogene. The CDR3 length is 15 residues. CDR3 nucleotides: TGTGCCAGCAGCCTAAAGGCGAGCTCCTACAATGAGCAGTACTTC. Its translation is CASSLKASSYNEQYF.

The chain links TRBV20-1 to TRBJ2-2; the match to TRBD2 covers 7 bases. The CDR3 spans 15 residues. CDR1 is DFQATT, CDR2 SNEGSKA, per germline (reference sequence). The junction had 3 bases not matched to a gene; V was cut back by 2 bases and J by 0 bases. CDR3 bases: TGCAGTGCTAGAAACGGGGGGACGAACACCGGGGAGCTGTTTTTT. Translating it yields CSARNGGTNTGELFF.

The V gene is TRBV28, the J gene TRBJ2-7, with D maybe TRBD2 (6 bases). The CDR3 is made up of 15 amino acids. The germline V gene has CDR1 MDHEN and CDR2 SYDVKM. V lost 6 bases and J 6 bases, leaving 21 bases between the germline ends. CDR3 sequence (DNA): TGTGCCAGCAGGGGTGTGGGGGGAGGACTTATCGAGCAGTACTTC. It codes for CASRGVGGGLIEQYF. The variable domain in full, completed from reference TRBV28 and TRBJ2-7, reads DVKVTQSSRYLVKRTGEKVFLECVQDMDHENMFWYRQDPGLGLRLIYFSYDVKMKEKGDIPEGYSVSREKKERFSLILESASTNQTSMYLCASRGVGGGLIEQYFGPGTRLTVT.

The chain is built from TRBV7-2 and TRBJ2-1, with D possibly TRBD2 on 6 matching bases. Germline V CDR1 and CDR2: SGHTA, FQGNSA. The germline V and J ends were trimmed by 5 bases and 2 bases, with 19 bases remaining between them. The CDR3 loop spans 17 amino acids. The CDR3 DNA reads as TGTGCCAGCAGCCTCCGGAGGGCTGCCAACCCCTACAATGAGCAGTTCTTC. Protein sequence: CASSLRRAANPYNEQFF.

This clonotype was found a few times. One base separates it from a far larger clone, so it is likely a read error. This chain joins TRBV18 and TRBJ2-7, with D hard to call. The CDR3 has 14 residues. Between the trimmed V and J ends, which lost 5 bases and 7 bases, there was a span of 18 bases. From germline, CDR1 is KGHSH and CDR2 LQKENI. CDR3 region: CASSRSDSYNEQYF. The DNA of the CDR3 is TGTGCCAGCTCAAGGTCCGACTCCTACAATGAGCAGTACTTC.

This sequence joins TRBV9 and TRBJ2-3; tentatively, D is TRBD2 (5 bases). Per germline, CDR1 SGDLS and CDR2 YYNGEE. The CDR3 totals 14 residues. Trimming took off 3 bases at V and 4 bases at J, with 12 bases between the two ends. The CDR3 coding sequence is TGTGCCAGCAGCGGGCAGGTGAGGGCAGATACGCAGTATTTT. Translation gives CASSGQVRADTQYF.

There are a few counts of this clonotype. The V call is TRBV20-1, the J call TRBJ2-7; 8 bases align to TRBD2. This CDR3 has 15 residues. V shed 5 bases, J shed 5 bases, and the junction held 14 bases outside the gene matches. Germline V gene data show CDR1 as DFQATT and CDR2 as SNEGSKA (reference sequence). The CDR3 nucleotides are TGCAGTGCTCCACTGCCTACTAGCGGCGCCAACGAGCAGTACTTC. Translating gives CSAPLPTSGANEQYF.

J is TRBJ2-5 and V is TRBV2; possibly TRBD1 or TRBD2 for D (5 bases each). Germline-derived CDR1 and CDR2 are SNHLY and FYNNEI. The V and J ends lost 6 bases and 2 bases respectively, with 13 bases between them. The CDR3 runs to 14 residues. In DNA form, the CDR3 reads TGTGCCAGCAGCCCTGGGTGGGGGCAAGAGACCCAGTACTTC. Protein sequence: CASSPGWGQETQYF.

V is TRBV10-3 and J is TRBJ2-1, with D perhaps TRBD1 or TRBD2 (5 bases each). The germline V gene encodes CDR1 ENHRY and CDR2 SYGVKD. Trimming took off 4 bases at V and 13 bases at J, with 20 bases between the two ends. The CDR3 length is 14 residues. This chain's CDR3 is CAISADRRLFSQFF. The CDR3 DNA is TGTGCCATCAGTGCCGACAGAAGACTATTTTCTCAGTTCTTC.

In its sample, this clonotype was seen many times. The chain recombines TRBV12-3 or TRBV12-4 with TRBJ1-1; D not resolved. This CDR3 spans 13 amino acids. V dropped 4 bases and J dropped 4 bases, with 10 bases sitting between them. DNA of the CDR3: TGTGCCAGCAGTTCCTATTGGGGCACTGAAGCTTTCTTT. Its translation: CASSSYWGTEAFF.

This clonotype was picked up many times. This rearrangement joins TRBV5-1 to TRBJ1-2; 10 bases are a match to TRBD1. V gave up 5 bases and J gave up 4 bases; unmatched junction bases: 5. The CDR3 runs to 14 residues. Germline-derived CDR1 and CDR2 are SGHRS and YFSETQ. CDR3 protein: CASSSGTGAYGYTF. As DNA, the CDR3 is TGCGCCAGCAGTTCGGGGACAGGGGCCTATGGCTACACCTTC. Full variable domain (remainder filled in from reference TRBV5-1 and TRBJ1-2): KAGVTQTPRYLIKTRGQQVTLSCSPISGHRSVSWYQQTPGQGLQFLFEYFSETQRNKGNFPGRFSGRQFSNSRSEMNVSTLELGDSALYLCASSSGTGAYGYTFGSGTRLTVV.